The clone carrying this T cell receptor (beta chain) occurred a few times. The sample comes from a study of blood T cell repertoires in COVID-19. Study background: Researchers got acute and convalescent COVID-19 samples from the United States, Italy and Spain. Nucleic acid was either cDNA or gDNA, and it came from T cells, B-cell-depleted T cells, or PBMCs.

Germline CDR1 MNHNS, CDR2 SASEGT. V lost 0 bases to trimming and J lost 5 bases, with 8 bases between them. The CDR3 length is 14 residues. In the source study's methods: How many nucleated cells were present was estimated from reference gene primer amplification. Produced via immunoSEQ multiplex PCR; TCRdb's table is partial and in-frame only. Clone size and V and J calls were adopted from that table, with D and trimming inferred from the DNA. The sample lists approximately 44,000 clones; 75% to 90% were seen once. The receptor's source is a middle-aged woman with acute or convalescent COVID-19. Material: peripheral blood. This sequence joins TRBV6-1 and TRBJ1-5, with no clear D. As DNA, the CDR3 is TGTGCCAGCAGTGAAGCTCGGAGCCATCAGCCCCAGCATTTT. It codes for CASSEARSHQPQHF.